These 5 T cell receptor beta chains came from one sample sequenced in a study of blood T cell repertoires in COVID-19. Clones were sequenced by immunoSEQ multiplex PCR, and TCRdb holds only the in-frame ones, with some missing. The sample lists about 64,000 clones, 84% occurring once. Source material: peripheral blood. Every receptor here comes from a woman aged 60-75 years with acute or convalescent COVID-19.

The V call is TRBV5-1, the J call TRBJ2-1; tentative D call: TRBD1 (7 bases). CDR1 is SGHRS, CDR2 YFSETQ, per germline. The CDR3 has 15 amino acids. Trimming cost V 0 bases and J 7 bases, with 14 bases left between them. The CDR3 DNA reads TGCGCCAGCAGCTTGGCGCCAGGGGGGCAGAATGAGCAGTTCTTC. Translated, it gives CASSLAPGGQNEQFF.

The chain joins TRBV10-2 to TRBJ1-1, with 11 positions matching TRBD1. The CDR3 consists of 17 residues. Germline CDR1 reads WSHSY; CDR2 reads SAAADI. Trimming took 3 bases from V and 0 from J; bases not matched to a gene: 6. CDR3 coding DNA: TGCGCCAGCAGTGAAGGGACAGGGGGGCAACTGAACACTGAAGCTTTCTTT. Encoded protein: CASSEGTGGQLNTEAFF.

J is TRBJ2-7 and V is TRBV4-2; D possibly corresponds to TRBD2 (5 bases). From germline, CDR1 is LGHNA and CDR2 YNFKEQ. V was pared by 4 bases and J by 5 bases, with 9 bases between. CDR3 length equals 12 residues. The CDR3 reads CASSPSGNEQYF. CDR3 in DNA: TGTGCCAGCAGCCCCAGCGGCAACGAGCAGTACTTC.

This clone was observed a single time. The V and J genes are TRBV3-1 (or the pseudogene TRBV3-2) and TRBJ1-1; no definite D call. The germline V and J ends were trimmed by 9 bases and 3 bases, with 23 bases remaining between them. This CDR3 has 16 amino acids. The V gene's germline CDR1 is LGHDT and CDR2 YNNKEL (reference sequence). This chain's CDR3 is CASRPSERRGDTEAFF. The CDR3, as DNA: TGTGCCAGTAGACCCTCGGAAAGGCGGGGAGACACTGAAGCTTTCTTT.

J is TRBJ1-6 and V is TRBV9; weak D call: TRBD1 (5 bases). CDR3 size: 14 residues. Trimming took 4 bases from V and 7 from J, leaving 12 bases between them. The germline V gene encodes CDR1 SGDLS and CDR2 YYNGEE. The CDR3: CASSPRTLNSPLHF. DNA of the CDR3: TGTGCCAGCAGCCCAAGGACATTGAATTCACCCCTCCACTTT.